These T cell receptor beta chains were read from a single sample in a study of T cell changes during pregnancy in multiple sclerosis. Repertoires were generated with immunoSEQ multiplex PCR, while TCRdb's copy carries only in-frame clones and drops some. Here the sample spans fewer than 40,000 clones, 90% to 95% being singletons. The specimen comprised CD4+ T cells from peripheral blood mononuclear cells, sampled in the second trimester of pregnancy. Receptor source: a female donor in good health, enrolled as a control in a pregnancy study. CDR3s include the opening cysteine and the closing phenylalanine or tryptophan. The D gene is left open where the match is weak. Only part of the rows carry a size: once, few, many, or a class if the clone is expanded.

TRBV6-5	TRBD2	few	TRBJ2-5	TGTGCCAGCAGTTCACTAGCGGGGGCAGAGACCCAGTACTTC	CASSSLAGAETQYF
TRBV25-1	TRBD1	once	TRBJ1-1	TGTGCCAGCAGTGCCCTGACAGGGTCCACTGAAGCTTTCTTT	CASSALTGSTEAFF
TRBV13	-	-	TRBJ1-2	TGTGCCAGCAGCGTCTTTCCGGGAGACTATGGCTACACCTTC	CASSVFPGDYGYTF
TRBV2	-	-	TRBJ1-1	TGTGCCAGCAGCTTGGGTGCGGTAGACACTGAAGCTTTCTTT	CASSLGAVDTEAFF
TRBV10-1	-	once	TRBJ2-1	TGCGCCAGCAGCAACGGTCCGGGTAATGAGCAGTTCTTC	CASSNGPGNEQFF
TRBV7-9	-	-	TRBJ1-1	TGTGCCAGCAGCTTCCAACCCAGGGAAACTGAAGCTTTCTTT	CASSFQPRETEAFF
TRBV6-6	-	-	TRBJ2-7	TGTGCCAGCAGTACGACAGGGGAGGGGTCCTACGAGCAGTACTTC	CASSTTGEGSYEQYF
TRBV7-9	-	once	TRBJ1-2	TGTGCCAGCAGCCTCCGGGACACCGGCTACACCTTC	CASSLRDTGYTF
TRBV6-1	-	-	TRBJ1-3	TGTGCCACCACTCAGGTCCACTCTGGAAACACCATATATTTT	CATTQVHSGNTIYF
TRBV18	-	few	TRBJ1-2	TGTGCCAGCTCACCGGTGGTAGACATTCAGAATGGCTACACCTTC	CASSPVVDIQNGYTF
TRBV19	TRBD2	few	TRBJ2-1	TGTGCCAGTAGTATAGTAGCGGGAGTGAACAATGAGCAGTTCTTC	CASSIVAGVNNEQFF
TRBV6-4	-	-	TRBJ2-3	TGTGCCAGCAGTGACGGGGGGGCCACAGATACGCAGTATTTT	CASSDGGATDTQYF
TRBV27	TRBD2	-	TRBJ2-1	TGTGCCAGCAGTTATCAGCGGGGGGGCGATGAGCAGTTCTTC	CASSYQRGGDEQFF
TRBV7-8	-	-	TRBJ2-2	TGTGCCAGCAGCCCTGACAGCCGCTTCACCGGGGAGCTGTTTTTT	CASSPDSRFTGELFF
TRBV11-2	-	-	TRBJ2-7	TGTGCCAGCAGCTTAGATATCGGTTTTCCCTCCTACGAGCAGTACTTC	CASSLDIGFPSYEQYF
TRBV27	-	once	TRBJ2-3	TGTGCCAGCAGACTAGGACAGATAACAGATACGCAGTATTTT	CASRLGQITDTQYF
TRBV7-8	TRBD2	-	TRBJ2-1	TGTGCCAGCAGCCCTGGGGGGGGGAGCTACAATGAGCAGTTCTTC	CASSPGGGSYNEQFF
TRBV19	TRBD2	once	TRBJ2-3	TGTGCCAGTAGTACCGGGACTAGATGGGGCACAGATACGCAGTATTTT	CASSTGTRWGTDTQYF
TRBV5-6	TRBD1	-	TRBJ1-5	TGTGCCAGCAGCTTGGACAGGGGGAATAGCAATCAGCCCCAGCATTTT	CASSLDRGNSNQPQHF
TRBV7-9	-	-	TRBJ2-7	TGTGCCAGCAGCTCAAAGGGGGGGAGAGGCGAGCAGTACTTC	CASSSKGGRGEQYF
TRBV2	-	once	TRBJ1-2	TGTGCCAGCAGTGGGGACATAGTATTCTATGGCTACACCTTC	CASSGDIVFYGYTF
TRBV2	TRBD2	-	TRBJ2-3	TGTGCCAGCAGCTACTCGAGTCGGCCGGGACTAGCGGGAGAGAGCACAGATACGCAGTATTTT	CASSYSSRPGLAGESTDTQYF
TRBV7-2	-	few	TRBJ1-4	TGTGCCAGCAGCTCCCATGGAGGGCGAGAAAAACTGTTTTTT	CASSSHGGREKLFF
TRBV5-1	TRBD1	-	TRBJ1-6	TGCGCCAGCAGCAAGGACAGGGGGGGCAATTCACCCCTCCACTTT	CASSKDRGGNSPLHF
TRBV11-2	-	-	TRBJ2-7	TGTGCCAGCAGCTTGGAGTCCGAGCAGTACTTC	CASSLESEQYF
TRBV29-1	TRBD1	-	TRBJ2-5	TGCAGCGTCCTGACAGGGTCTGAGACCCAGTACTTC	CSVLTGSETQYF
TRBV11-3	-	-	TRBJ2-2	TGTGCCAGCAGCCACCGGCTCAGGTCCGGAACCGGGGAGCTGTTTTTT	CASSHRLRSGTGELFF
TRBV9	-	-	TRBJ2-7	TGTGCCAGCAGCGTAGGTAACGAAGCGACCTACGAGCAGTACTTC	CASSVGNEATYEQYF
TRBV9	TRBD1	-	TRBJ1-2	TGTGCCAGCAGCTTTCAGGACAGGGTGGGTGGCTACACCTTC	CASSFQDRVGGYTF
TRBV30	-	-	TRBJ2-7	TGTGCCTGGAGTGTACTTGGCAGGGGTGGGCCCGAGCAGTACTTC	CAWSVLGRGGPEQYF
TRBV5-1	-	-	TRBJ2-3	TGCGCCAGCAGCTCCCAGTGGAGCACAGATACGCAGTATTTT	CASSSQWSTDTQYF
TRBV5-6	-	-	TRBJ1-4	TGTGCCAGCAGCTTGGCAGGGAGGGCTAATGAAAAACTGTTTTTT	CASSLAGRANEKLFF
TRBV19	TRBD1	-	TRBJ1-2	TGTGCCAGTAGTATAGAAACGGGACAGCGCAGAAACTATGGCTACACCTTC	CASSIETGQRRNYGYTF
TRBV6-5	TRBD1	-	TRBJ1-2	TGTGCCAGCAGTTACCCCGGGACAGGGGACTATGGCTACACCTTC	CASSYPGTGDYGYTF
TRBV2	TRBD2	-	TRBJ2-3	TGTGCCAGCAGGACGGGACTAGCAGGAGATACGCAGTATTTT	CASRTGLAGDTQYF
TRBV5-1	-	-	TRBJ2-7	TGCGCCAGCAGCCCGCAGGGGAATTACGAGCAGTACTTC	CASSPQGNYEQYF
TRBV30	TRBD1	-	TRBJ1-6	TGTGCCTGGACACTAACGGGACAGGGAACTTCACCCCTCCACTTT	CAWTLTGQGTSPLHF
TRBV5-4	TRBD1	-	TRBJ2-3	TGTGCCAGCAGCTTGGGAGGACAGGGGGCCAGCACAGATACGCAGTATTTT	CASSLGGQGASTDTQYF
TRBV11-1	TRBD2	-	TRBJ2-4	TGTGCCAGCAAGGGCGGGAGGGTAGAAAACATTCAGTACTTC	CASKGGRVENIQYF
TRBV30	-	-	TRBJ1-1	TGTGCCTGGAGTGTGGAGCCGGGAACTGAAGCTTTCTTT	CAWSVEPGTEAFF
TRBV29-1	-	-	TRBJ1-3	TGCAGCGTTGACCTAACAGGGTGGGGAAACACCATATATTTT	CSVDLTGWGNTIYF
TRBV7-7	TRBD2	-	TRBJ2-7	TGTGCTAGCAGCTCAGCGGGGGGTAGCGACGAGCAGTACTTC	CASSSAGGSDEQYF
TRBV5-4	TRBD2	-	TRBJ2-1	TGTGCCAGCAGCTTGGGCGGACTAGCGGGAGGGGGTGAGCAGTTCTTC	CASSLGGLAGGGEQFF
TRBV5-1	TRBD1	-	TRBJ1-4	TGCGCCAGCAGCCAACAGGGGGCAGGCGAAAAACTGTTTTTT	CASSQQGAGEKLFF
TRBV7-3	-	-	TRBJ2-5	TGTGCCAGCAGCTTAATTGTAGCGTCGGAGACCCAGTACTTC	CASSLIVASETQYF
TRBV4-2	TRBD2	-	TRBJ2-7	TGTGCCAGCAGCCAAGAGGCTAGCGGGGCCTACGAGCAGTACTTC	CASSQEASGAYEQYF
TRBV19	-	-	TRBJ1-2	TGTGCCAGCTCTCTCGCGCCTTGGAGCGGCTATGGCTACACCTTC	CASSLAPWSGYGYTF
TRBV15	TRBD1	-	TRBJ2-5	TGTGCCACCAGCAGAGTGACAGGGAGCGAGACCCAGTACTTC	CATSRVTGSETQYF
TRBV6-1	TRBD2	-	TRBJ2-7	TGTGCCAGCAGTCCCGGGACTAGCGGTTCCTACGAGCAGTACTTC	CASSPGTSGSYEQYF
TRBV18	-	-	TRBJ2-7	TGTGCCAGCTCACCTCAGTTCTCGGGGGGCGACAGTACCTACGAGCAGTACTTC	CASSPQFSGGDSTYEQYF
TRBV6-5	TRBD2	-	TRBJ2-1	TGTGCCAGCAGTTCAAGGACTAGCGGGGGGGCAAATGAGCAGTTCTTC	CASSSRTSGGANEQFF
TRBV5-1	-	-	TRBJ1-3	TGCGCCAGCAGCTTTGATGGGCCCACCCGCTCTGGAAACACCATATATTTT	CASSFDGPTRSGNTIYF
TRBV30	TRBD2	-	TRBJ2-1	TGTGCCTGGAGTGTACGGAGCGGGGGTGAGCAGTTCTTC	CAWSVRSGGEQFF
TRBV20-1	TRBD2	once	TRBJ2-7	TGCAGTGCCTGGCTAGCGGACCAACAGTACTTC	CSAWLADQQYF
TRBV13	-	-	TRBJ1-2	TGTGCCAGCAGCTTGGGCCACCGGGGGGCAGGCGGCTACACCTTC	CASSLGHRGAGGYTF
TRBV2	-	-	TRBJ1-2	TGTGCCAGCAGTGACGACAGTCGGTATGGCTACACCTTC	CASSDDSRYGYTF
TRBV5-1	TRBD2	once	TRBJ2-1	TGCGCCAGCAGCTTACTAGCGGAAAACAATGAGCAGTTCTTC	CASSLLAENNEQFF
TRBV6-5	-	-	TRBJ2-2	TGTGCCAGCAGCCACAGGGTTTCCGGGGAGCTGTTTTTT	CASSHRVSGELFF
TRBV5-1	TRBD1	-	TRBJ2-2	TGCGCCAGCAGCACTGGACAGGGGGCGTCCGGGGAGCTGTTTTTT	CASSTGQGASGELFF